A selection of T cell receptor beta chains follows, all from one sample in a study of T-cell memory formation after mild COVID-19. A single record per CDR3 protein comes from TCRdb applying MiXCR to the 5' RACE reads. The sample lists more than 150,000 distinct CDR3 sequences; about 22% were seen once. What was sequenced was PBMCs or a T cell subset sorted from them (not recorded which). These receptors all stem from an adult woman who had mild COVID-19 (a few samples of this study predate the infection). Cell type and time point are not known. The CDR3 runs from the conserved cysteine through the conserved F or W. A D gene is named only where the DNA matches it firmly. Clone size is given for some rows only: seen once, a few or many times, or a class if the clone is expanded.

cdr3_aa: CSPLGSGGPIYEQYF
cdr3_nt: TGCAGTCCCTTGGGCTCGGGGGGGCCAATATACGAGCAGTACTTC
d_call: TRBD2
j_call: TRBJ2-7
clone_size: .
v_call: TRBV20-1

cdr3_aa: CASSLAGAPYNEQFF
cdr3_nt: TGTGCCAGCAGTTTAGCGGGAGCCCCCTACAATGAGCAGTTCTTC
d_call: .
j_call: TRBJ2-1
clone_size: few
v_call: TRBV12-3/TRBV12-4

cdr3_aa: CASRVEDRGPTEAFF
cdr3_nt: TGCGCCAGCAGAGTTGAGGACAGGGGGCCCACTGAAGCTTTCTTT
d_call: TRBD1
j_call: TRBJ1-1
clone_size: .
v_call: TRBV4-3

cdr3_aa: CASSLSGNTYEQYF
cdr3_nt: TGCGCCAGCAGCCTGAGCGGGAACACCTACGAGCAGTACTTC
d_call: TRBD2
j_call: TRBJ2-7
clone_size: few
v_call: TRBV4-3

cdr3_aa: CASTLIVLHEQFF
cdr3_nt: TGTGCCAGCACCCTTATAGTCTTGCATGAGCAGTTCTTC
d_call: .
j_call: TRBJ2-1
clone_size: many
v_call: TRBV5-6

cdr3_aa: CASSPTAGDDEQFF
cdr3_nt: TGCGCCAGCAGCCCCACGGCGGGGGACGATGAGCAGTTCTTC
d_call: TRBD2
j_call: TRBJ2-1
clone_size: .
v_call: TRBV4-1

cdr3_aa: CAFGGGQDPMQFF
cdr3_nt: TGTGCCTTTGGGGGGGGACAGGACCCGATGCAGTTCTTC
d_call: .
j_call: TRBJ2-1
clone_size: .
v_call: TRBV7-9

cdr3_aa: CASSLTGYGEQFF
cdr3_nt: TGTGCCAGCAGTCTTACAGGGTATGGTGAGCAGTTCTTC
d_call: .
j_call: TRBJ2-1
clone_size: .
v_call: TRBV27

cdr3_aa: CASSLVFTPGATEAFF
cdr3_nt: TGCGCCAGCAGCTTGGTCTTTACACCAGGGGCCACTGAAGCTTTCTTT
d_call: .
j_call: TRBJ1-1
clone_size: .
v_call: TRBV5-1

cdr3_aa: CASRHRRERGTSPLHF
cdr3_nt: TGTGCCAGCAGGCATCGAAGGGAGAGAGGAACGTCACCCCTCCACTTT
d_call: .
j_call: TRBJ1-6
clone_size: few
v_call: TRBV7-2

cdr3_aa: CSVPKTYGYTF
cdr3_nt: TGCAGCGTCCCCAAGACTTATGGCTACACCTTC
d_call: .
j_call: TRBJ1-2
clone_size: .
v_call: TRBV29-1

cdr3_aa: CASSFGLAGVQETQYF
cdr3_nt: TGTGCCAGCAGTTTCGGGCTAGCGGGGGTTCAAGAGACCCAGTACTTC
d_call: TRBD2
j_call: TRBJ2-5
clone_size: .
v_call: TRBV12-3/TRBV12-4

cdr3_aa: CASSGVPDSADTQYF
cdr3_nt: TGTGCCAGCAGTGGGGTCCCGGACTCCGCAGATACGCAGTATTTT
d_call: .
j_call: TRBJ2-3
clone_size: .
v_call: TRBV2

cdr3_aa: CASSLAFSDYHF
cdr3_nt: TGTGCCAGCAGCTTAGCATTTAGTGATTACCACTTC
d_call: .
j_call: TRBJ2-5
clone_size: few
v_call: TRBV7-9

cdr3_aa: CASSLDYTYNEQFF
cdr3_nt: TGTGCCAGCAGCTTGGACTACACCTACAATGAGCAGTTCTTC
d_call: .
j_call: TRBJ2-1
clone_size: .
v_call: TRBV7-3

cdr3_aa: CASSLDSPLHF
cdr3_nt: TGTGCCAGCAGCCTAGATTCACCCCTCCACTTT
d_call: .
j_call: TRBJ1-6
clone_size: .
v_call: TRBV7-8

cdr3_aa: CASRIGTYIMNTEAFF
cdr3_nt: TGTGCCAGCAGGATCGGGACATATATAATGAACACTGAAGCTTTCTTT
d_call: .
j_call: TRBJ1-1
clone_size: few
v_call: TRBV7-9

cdr3_aa: CASSQGEVGLAIWGETQYF
cdr3_nt: TGTGCCAGCAGCCAAGGGGAGGTGGGACTAGCGATCTGGGGAGAGACCCAGTACTTC
d_call: TRBD2
j_call: TRBJ2-5
clone_size: .
v_call: TRBV3-1

cdr3_aa: CSVNLLVRLSNEQFF
cdr3_nt: TGCAGCGTTAACCTACTAGTTAGGCTGAGTAATGAGCAGTTCTTC
d_call: .
j_call: TRBJ2-1
clone_size: .
v_call: TRBV29-1

cdr3_aa: CASSFLSSGTGELFF
cdr3_nt: TGTGCCAGCAGCTTTCTCAGTTCGGGAACCGGGGAGCTGTTTTTT
d_call: .
j_call: TRBJ2-2
clone_size: .
v_call: TRBV13

cdr3_aa: CASSSGLDPYEQYF
cdr3_nt: TGTGCCAGCAGCTCGGGTCTTGACCCTTACGAGCAGTACTTC
d_call: .
j_call: TRBJ2-7
clone_size: .
v_call: TRBV7-9

cdr3_aa: CGEVVILTGELFF
cdr3_nt: TGTGGTGAAGTGGTCATTTTGACCGGGGAGCTGTTTTTT
d_call: .
j_call: TRBJ2-2
clone_size: once
v_call: TRBV7-9

cdr3_aa: CSVEAQIKSYTF
cdr3_nt: TGCAGCGTTGAGGCCCAAATCAAAAGTTACACCTTC
d_call: .
j_call: TRBJ1-2
clone_size: .
v_call: TRBV29-1

cdr3_aa: CASSLARGRGETQYF
cdr3_nt: TGTGCCAGCAGCTTAGCGCGCGGGAGAGGAGAGACCCAGTACTTC
d_call: TRBD2
j_call: TRBJ2-5
clone_size: .
v_call: TRBV7-6

cdr3_aa: CASSSPLLVSNTEAFF
cdr3_nt: TGTGCCAGCAGTTCCCCTCTGTTAGTATCGAACACTGAAGCTTTCTTT
d_call: .
j_call: TRBJ1-1
clone_size: few
v_call: TRBV12-3/TRBV12-4

cdr3_aa: CASSQGRGGVDTQYF
cdr3_nt: TGCGCCAGCAGCCAAGGGCGCGGGGGTGTAGATACGCAGTATTTT
d_call: TRBD2
j_call: TRBJ2-3
clone_size: many
v_call: TRBV4-1

cdr3_aa: CASSPAGTRGPRRETQYF
cdr3_nt: TGTGCCAGCAGCCCAGCCGGGACTAGGGGTCCTCGACGGGAGACCCAGTACTTC
d_call: TRBD2
j_call: TRBJ2-5
clone_size: .
v_call: TRBV7-8